Many counts were recorded for the clone carrying this T cell receptor beta chain. Its antigen is undetermined. An end of the junction does not agree with germline; a read error may underlie this. This CDR3 is also generated by other DNA sequences in the sample. This entry comes from a study of metastatic and nonmetastatic thyroid tumors. Overall study: From malignant and benign thyroid patients, repertoires in blood and in tumor or nodule tissue were compared.

In the source study's methods: The study's classifier, a distant-metastasis tool for papillary thyroid cancer, was built using CDR3 differences across clinicopathological groups. TCRdb reassembled clones from the PCR reads with MiXCR. TCRdb's processing, not the authors' own work, is the source of the V and J calls. In the table there are 14,000 or so clones, roughly 28% of which are singletons. Thyroid surgery had not been preceded by any treatment in any patient. Overall study findings and caveats: According to reports, the diversity of TCR beta was significantly higher in malignant thyroid tumors than in benign nodules, and this held in both blood and tumor samples.

CDR3 size: 17 residues. Germline CDR1 is LNHDA and CDR2 is SQIVND (reference sequence). The source is a female donor with papillary thyroid cancer or a benign thyroid nodule (not recorded which). Some clones in this sample may be carry-over from other donors' samples. The sequenced sample was blood. The chain uses TRBV19 and TRBJ1-3; weak D call: TRBD1 (5 bases). CDR3 DNA: TGTGCCAGTAGTATCCTAATGCGGGGCCTTACTGGAAACACCATATACTTT. Residues: CASSILMRGLTGNTIYF.